These 5 T cell receptor beta chains came from one sample sequenced in a study of cytomegalovirus exposure and HLA in healthy donors. The PCR made use of 60 Vbeta and 13 Jbeta primers. Libraries were prepared by immunoSEQ multiplex PCR; TCRdb keeps only in-frame clonotypes and omits some of them. This repertoire shows under 200,000 clones, 70% to 90% found once; its top ten account for about 1.9%. Sequenced material: PBMCs. The receptors come from a woman aged 18-29 years in good health and CMV-seronegative.

The chain has TRBV4-2 and TRBJ1-2; D may be TRBD1 (6 bases). CDR1 and CDR2 from the germline V gene are LGHNA and YNFKEQ. Trimming shortened V by 0 bases and J by 6 bases, and 17 bases separated the two germline ends. The CDR3 loop spans 16 amino acids. The CDR3 loop is CASSQDPATGIDGYTF. DNA of the CDR3: TGTGCCAGCAGCCAAGACCCTGCAACAGGGATCGATGGCTACACCTTC.

The rearrangement joins TRBV29-1 to TRBJ2-3; no firm D call. The CDR3 runs to 12 residues. V dropped 7 bases and J dropped 1 base, with 9 bases sitting between them. Germline values: CDR1 SQVTM, CDR2 ANQGSEA. The CDR3 nucleotides are TGCAGCGCCCAAACTCGCACAGATACGCAGTATTTT. Translated: CSAQTRTDTQYF.

The J gene is TRBJ2-3, the V gene TRBV9, with a tentative D call TRBD2 (7 bases). CDR3 length: 16 amino acids. CDR1 and CDR2 (germline): SGDLS, YYNGEE. The V and J ends lost 0 bases and 6 bases respectively, with 17 bases between them. In DNA, the CDR3 is TGTGCCAGCAGCGTAGGGGGGGCTAGCGGATGGGATACGCAGTATTTT. Its translation: CASSVGGASGWDTQYF.

The CDR3 sequence is CASSSRDSGANVLTF. The CDR3 DNA sequence: TGTGCCAGCAGCTCACGAGACTCTGGGGCCAACGTCCTGACTTTC. The gene calls are TRBV5-6 and TRBJ2-6; the D is unclear. CDR1 is SGHDT, CDR2 YYEEEE, per germline. This CDR3 is built from 15 residues. V was clipped by 3 bases and J by 0 bases, with 7 bases between them.

The V call is TRBV7-3, the J call TRBJ2-3, with TRBD2 matching 8 bases. V gave up 8 bases and J gave up 6 bases; unmatched junction bases: 10. Germline assignment: CDR1 SGHTA and CDR2 FQGTGA. The CDR3 is 14 amino acids. CDR3: CASRRSGGADTQYF. CDR3 coding DNA: TGTGCCAGCCGACGATCCGGGGGGGCCGATACGCAGTATTTT.